What follows is one T cell receptor beta chain and its context. There is no known antigen for this receptor. The record has no base qualities; no much larger clone is one base away. This entry comes from a study of blood T cell repertoires in COVID-19 (TCRdb year 2020). Concerning the study at large: The collaborator samples originated in the United States, Italy and Spain and spanned the acute and convalescent phases of COVID-19. The material from the prospective study consisted of cDNA or gDNA derived from T cells, B-cell-depleted T cells, or PBMCs. Subjects who had been exposed to COVID-19, were actively infected with it, or had recovered from it provided the deeply sampled blood TCRbeta repertoires that made up the dataset. A freely available public database, intended as a resource for researchers studying the immune response to SARS-CoV-2, is where the repertoires were released. Samples came from the ongoing ImmuneRACE study (first 160 participants) plus 1,254 subjects from 6 global collaborators. Nearly every sample came with metadata listing a de-identified subject ID, COVID-19 status, age in years and sex. Where available, HLA class I and class II types were taken from metadata supplied by the sample provider and were not determined by assay-based typing.

The immunoSEQ Assay, a bias-controlled multiplex PCR, was used to amplify TCRbeta CDR3 regions from genomic DNA. The source study handled its data this way. Nucleated cell counts per sample were estimated from amplification of reference gene primers within the assay. Sequence reads were collapsed and filtered to measure the absolute abundance of every unique TCRbeta CDR3 rearrangement. For each sample, productive Simpson clonality was calculated as the square root of Simpson's diversity index across productive rearrangements. As stored in TCRdb, this immuneACCESS dataset retains in-frame rearrangements with V and J assigned. A fraction of the clones does not appear; measured against another copy, unresolved V genes explain less than half of the discrepancy, and the remainder lacks a known reason. V, J and clone size reflect that table, while D and trimming were determined from the DNA. The sample records more than 150,000 clones, 86% of which are singletons. The ten largest clones capture under 25% of the sample.

Overall study outcomes, separate from this receptor: Clinical and demographic metadata were provided uncurated, with the amount varying by source and participant.

Trimming leaves V shorter by 6 bases and J shorter by 4 bases, with the junction holding 11 bases beyond the gene matches. Based on the germline V gene, the CDR1 and CDR2 sequences are SNHLY and FYNNEI. The CDR3 covers 15 residues, taking in both the cysteine and the phenylalanine. Just the 45-base CDR3 DNA is kept, in frame starting at base 1. Each collaborating institution followed its own protocols to collect whole blood in K2EDTA tubes. Collaborator samples were shipped for TCRbeta analysis as frozen whole blood, isolated PBMCs, or DNA extracted from either sample type. Sequenced: peripheral blood. This clonotype was sampled from a man in his 70s with active or convalescent COVID-19. This chain joins TRBV2 to TRBJ1-2; 7 central nucleotides agree with TRBD1. The CDR3 here reads CASRDSTGSSYGYTF. The DNA sequence is given as TGTGCCAGCAGAGACTCGACAGGGAGTAGCTATGGCTACACCTTC.